The clone carrying this TCR beta chain was counted between two and nine times. In the same sample, other DNA sequences code for this CDR3. The data belong to a study of blood T cell repertoires in COVID-19. As processed by the authors: Amplification of reference gene primers provided the estimated nucleated cell counts. Measured with immunoSEQ multiplex PCR; TCRdb has only the in-frame clones, and not every one. The D gene and trimming were derived from the DNA, and the V and J assignments and clone size from that table. The profile covers about 170,000 clones, with around four fifths appearing a single time and roughly 2.5% taken by the ten largest. The sample taken for sequencing was peripheral blood. The sequence was obtained from a woman of 80 years or more with COVID-19, enrolled during active disease.

The CDR3 sequence: CASSRTAGVGNTIYF. In DNA form, the CDR3 reads TGTGCCAGCAGTAGGACTGCAGGGGTTGGAAACACCATATATTTT. The chain joins TRBV27 to TRBJ1-3; D might be TRBD1 (6 bases). This CDR3 comprises 15 residues. Germline-derived CDR1 and CDR2 are MNHEY and SMNVEV (reference sequence). V gave up 5 bases and J gave up 3 bases, with 14 bases separating them.